The table lists the clone carrying this T cell receptor beta chain with a count of one. What it binds is not known. The identical CDR3 is also encoded by other nucleotide sequences in the sample. The record originates from a study of cytomegalovirus exposure and HLA in healthy donors. General study findings and limits: Later findings reportedly placed an Asian-associated ancestry cluster below the approximately 650-donor mean for N-insertions. In a later analysis, specific HLA alleles were associated with 15,000 to 20,000 TCR beta sequences at a 0.05 false discovery rate. In all likelihood, a cluster of highly shared sequence variants was a sequencing artifact.

Germline V gives CDR1 SGHRS, CDR2 YFSETQ. The CDR3 is 13 residues long. After removal of 1 base from V and 5 bases from J, the junction contained 1 base not matched to a gene. With 60 Vbeta and 13 Jbeta primers, the PCR was carried out. Original processing notes: Unique TCR beta chains totaled some 80 million in a later count, with about 11 million of them shared. Using immunoSEQ multiplex PCR, the repertoire was profiled, and TCRdb retains in-frame clones only, with some absent. V and J calls and clone size are copied from that table; D and trimming were computed from the DNA. The repertoire holds tens of thousands of clones, with approximately 84% as singletons.

Sequenced sample: PBMCs. This clonotype was obtained from a girl aged 2 to 10 in good health and CMV-seropositive. The chain joins TRBV5-1 to TRBJ1-1; 8 bases line up with TRBD1. This CDR3 reads CASSLTGGTEAFF. CDR3 nucleotide sequence: TGCGCCAGCAGCTTGACAGGGGGGACTGAAGCTTTCTTT.